A selection of T cell receptor beta chains follows, all from one sample in a study of OX40 agonist ivuxolimab in advanced cancers. TCRdb's copy holds only in-frame clones and misses some; the assay was immunoSEQ multiplex PCR. In the table there are tens of thousands of clones, about three quarters of which are singletons. Sequenced here: CD4+ or CD8+ T cells sorted from blood, sampled in a trial of the OX40 agonist ivuxolimab. The source of these receptors is an adult with an advanced solid tumor such as melanoma, head and neck, liver or kidney cancer. The CDR3 runs from the conserved cysteine through the conserved F or W. Each record gives: clone size, V gene, J gene, D gene, CDR3 protein, CDR3 DNA. D genes are given only for firm matches. Clone size, where shown, is once, few, many, or a class for clones that have expanded.

>few|TRBV2|TRBJ2-1|TRBD2
CASSEGTSGGPLDEQFF
TGTGCCAGCAGTGAAGGGACTAGCGGGGGGCCACTCGATGAGCAGTTCTTC
>.|TRBV7-2|TRBJ1-2|.
CASSLGAERLNYGYTF
TGTGCCAGCAGCTTAGGAGCAGAAAGACTTAACTATGGCTACACCTTC
>.|TRBV6-1|TRBJ2-7|TRBD2
CASSFGGGSYEQYF
TGTGCCAGCAGTTTCGGGGGGGGATCCTACGAGCAGTACTTC
>once|TRBV5-1|TRBJ2-7|.
CASSPGPADYEQYF
TGCGCCAGCAGCCCCGGGCCGGCCGACTACGAGCAGTACTTC
>.|TRBV7-7|TRBJ2-5|.
CASSQLLGETQYF
TGTGCTAGCAGCCAATTATTGGGAGAGACCCAGTACTTC
>.|TRBV6-5|TRBJ1-2|.
CASSYSERGGGGYTF
TGTGCCAGCAGTTACTCAGAACGCGGGGGAGGAGGCTACACCTTC
>.|TRBV6-5|TRBJ2-1|TRBD2
CASSKGLAVYNEQFF
TGTGCCAGCAGCAAGGGACTAGCGGTATACAATGAGCAGTTCTTC
>.|TRBV29-1|TRBJ1-2|.
CSSTDPNGYTF
TGCAGCTCGACTGATCCAAATGGCTACACCTTC
>.|TRBV11-2|TRBJ1-3|.
CASSLLGAGGNTIYF
TGTGCCAGCAGCTTATTAGGGGCGGGTGGAAACACCATATATTTT
>.|TRBV27|TRBJ2-3|.
CASSLGSPHYTQYF
TGTGCCAGCAGTCTGGGGTCACCTCATTATACGCAGTATTTT
>.|TRBV7-6|TRBJ2-6|TRBD1
CASSAGTGGAGGANVLTF
TGTGCCAGCAGCGCCGGGACAGGGGGCGCAGGTGGGGCCAACGTCCTGACTTTC
>few|TRBV19|TRBJ1-5|.
CASRIPGTSQPQHF
TGTGCTAGTAGAATTCCAGGGACGAGCCAGCCCCAGCATTTT
>.|TRBV6-1|TRBJ2-7|TRBD1
CASSTGGLGEQYF
TGTGCCAGCAGTACAGGGGGTCTGGGCGAGCAGTACTTC
>.|TRBV27|TRBJ2-4|.
CASSLRGKNIQYF
TGTGCCAGCAGTCTGAGAGGGAAAAACATTCAGTACTTC
>.|TRBV5-1|TRBJ2-1|.
CASRGLLAPYNEQFF
TGCGCCAGCAGAGGTCTACTGGCGCCCTACAATGAGCAGTTCTTC
>.|TRBV6-5|TRBJ2-1|.
CASSYSQGSDEQFF
TGTGCCAGCAGTTACTCCCAGGGGTCGGATGAGCAGTTCTTC
>.|TRBV19|TRBJ2-1|.
CASSIDKSSYNEQFF
TGTGCCAGTAGTATAGACAAGAGCTCCTACAATGAGCAGTTCTTC
>.|TRBV4-1|TRBJ2-5|.
CASSPGFLRTNQETQYF
TGCGCCAGCAGCCCAGGATTCCTCCGGACTAATCAAGAGACCCAGTACTTC
>.|TRBV29-1|TRBJ2-2|.
CSVRVGTTNTGELFF
TGCAGTGTCCGTGTGGGAACTACGAACACCGGGGAGCTGTTTTTT
>.|TRBV11-2|TRBJ2-5|.
CASSLGLGKETQYF
TGTGCCAGCAGCTTAGGGTTAGGAAAAGAGACCCAGTACTTC